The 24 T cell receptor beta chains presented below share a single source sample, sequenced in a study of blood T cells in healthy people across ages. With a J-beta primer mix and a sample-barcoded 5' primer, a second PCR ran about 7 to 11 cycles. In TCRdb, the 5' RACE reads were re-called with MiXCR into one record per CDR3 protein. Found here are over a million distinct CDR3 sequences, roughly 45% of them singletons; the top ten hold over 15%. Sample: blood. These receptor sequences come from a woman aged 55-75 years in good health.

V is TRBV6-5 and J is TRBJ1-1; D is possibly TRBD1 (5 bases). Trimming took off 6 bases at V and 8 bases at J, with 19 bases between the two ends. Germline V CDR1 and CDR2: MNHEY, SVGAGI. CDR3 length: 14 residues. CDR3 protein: CASRSPQGVSEAFF. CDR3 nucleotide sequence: TGTGCCAGCAGATCGCCCCAGGGAGTTTCCGAAGCTTTCTTT.

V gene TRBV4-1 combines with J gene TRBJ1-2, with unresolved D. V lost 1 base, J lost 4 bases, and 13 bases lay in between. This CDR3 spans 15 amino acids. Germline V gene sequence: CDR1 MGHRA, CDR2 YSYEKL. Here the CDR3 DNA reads TGCGCCAGCAGCCAAGGGACCCAGACCAGCTATGGCTACACCTTC. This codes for CASSQGTQTSYGYTF.

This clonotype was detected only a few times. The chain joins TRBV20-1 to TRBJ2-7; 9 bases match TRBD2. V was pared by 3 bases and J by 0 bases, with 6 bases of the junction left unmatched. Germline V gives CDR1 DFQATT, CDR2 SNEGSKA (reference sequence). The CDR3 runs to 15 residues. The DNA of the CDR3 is TGCAGTGCTAGGCCACTAGCGGGCAGCTCCTACGAGCAGTACTTC. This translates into CSARPLAGSSYEQYF.

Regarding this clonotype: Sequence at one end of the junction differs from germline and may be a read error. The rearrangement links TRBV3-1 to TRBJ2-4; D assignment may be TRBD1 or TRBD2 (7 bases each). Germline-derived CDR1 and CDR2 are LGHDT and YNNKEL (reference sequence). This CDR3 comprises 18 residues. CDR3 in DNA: TGTGCCGGCAGCCAAGATCCAGGGGGGGCTCGAGCCAAAAACATTCAGTACTTC. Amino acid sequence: CAGSQDPGGARAKNIQYF. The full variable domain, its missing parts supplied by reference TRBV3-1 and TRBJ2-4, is DTAVSQTPKYLVTQMGNDKSIKCEQNLGHDTMYWYKQDSKKFLKIMFSYNNKELIINETVPNRFSPKSPDKAHLNLHINSLELGDSAVYFCAGSQDPGGARAKNIQYFGAGTRLSVL.

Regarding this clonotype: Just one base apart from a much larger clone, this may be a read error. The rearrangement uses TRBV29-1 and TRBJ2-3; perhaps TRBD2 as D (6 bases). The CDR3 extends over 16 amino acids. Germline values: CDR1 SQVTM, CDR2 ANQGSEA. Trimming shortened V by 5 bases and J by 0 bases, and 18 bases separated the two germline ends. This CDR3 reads CSVNKVAVSSTDTQYF. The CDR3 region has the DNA TGCAGCGTTAATAAGGTAGCGGTGTCAAGCACAGATACGCAGTATTTT.

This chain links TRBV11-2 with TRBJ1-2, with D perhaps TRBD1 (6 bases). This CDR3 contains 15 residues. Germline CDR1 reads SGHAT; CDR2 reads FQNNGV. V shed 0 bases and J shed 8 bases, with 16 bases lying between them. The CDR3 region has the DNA TGTGCCAGCAGCTTAGAAAATCCGGGGGGCAGCGGCTACACCTTC. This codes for CASSLENPGGSGYTF.

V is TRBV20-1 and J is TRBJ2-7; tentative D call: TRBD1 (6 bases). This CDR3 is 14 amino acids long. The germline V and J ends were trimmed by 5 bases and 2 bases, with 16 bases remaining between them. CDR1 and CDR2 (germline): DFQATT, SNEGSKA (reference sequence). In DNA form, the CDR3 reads TGCAGTGCTTCTATGGGGGCAAGGGCCTACGAGCAGTACTTC. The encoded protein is CSASMGARAYEQYF.

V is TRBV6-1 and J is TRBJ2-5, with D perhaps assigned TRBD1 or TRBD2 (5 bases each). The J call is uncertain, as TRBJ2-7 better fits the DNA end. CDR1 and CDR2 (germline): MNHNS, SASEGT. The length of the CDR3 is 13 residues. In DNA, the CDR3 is TGTGCCAGCAGCCGGGACGAACCTTACGAGCAGTACTTC. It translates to CASSRDEPYEQYF.

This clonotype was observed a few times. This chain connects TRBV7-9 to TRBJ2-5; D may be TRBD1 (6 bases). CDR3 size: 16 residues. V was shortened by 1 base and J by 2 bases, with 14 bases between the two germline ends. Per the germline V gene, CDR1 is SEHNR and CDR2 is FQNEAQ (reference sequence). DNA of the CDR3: TGTGCCAGCAGCTTAGTGGCAGGGGTGGGACAAGAGACCCAGTACTTC. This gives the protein CASSLVAGVGQETQYF.

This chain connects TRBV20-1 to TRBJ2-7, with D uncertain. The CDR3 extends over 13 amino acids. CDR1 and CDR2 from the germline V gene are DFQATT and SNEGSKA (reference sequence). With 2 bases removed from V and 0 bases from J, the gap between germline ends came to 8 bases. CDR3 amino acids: CSARSVDSYEQYF. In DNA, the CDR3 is TGCAGTGCTAGATCGGTTGACTCCTACGAGCAGTACTTC.

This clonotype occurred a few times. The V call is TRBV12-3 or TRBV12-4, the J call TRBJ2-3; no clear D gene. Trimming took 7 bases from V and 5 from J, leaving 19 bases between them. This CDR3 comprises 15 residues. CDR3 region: CASNPPGRPQDTQYF. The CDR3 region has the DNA TGTGCCAGCAACCCACCTGGGCGACCCCAAGATACGCAGTATTTT.

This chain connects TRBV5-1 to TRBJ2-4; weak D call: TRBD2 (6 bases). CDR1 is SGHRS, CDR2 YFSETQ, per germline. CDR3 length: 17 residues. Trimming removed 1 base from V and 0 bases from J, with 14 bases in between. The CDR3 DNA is TGCGCCAGCAGCTTGCTTGGAGGGGCCGTAGCCAAAAACATTCAGTACTTC. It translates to CASSLLGGAVAKNIQYF.

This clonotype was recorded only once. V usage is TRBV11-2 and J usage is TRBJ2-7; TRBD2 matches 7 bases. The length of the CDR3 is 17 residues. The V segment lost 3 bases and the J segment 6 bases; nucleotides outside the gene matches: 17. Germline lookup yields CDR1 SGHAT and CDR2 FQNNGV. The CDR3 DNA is TGTGCCAGCAGCTTCGGACTCGCGGGAGAGGGATACGGCGAGCAGTACTTC. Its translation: CASSFGLAGEGYGEQYF.

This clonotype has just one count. The CDR3 is CASSLSFMGEQYF. Here the CDR3 DNA reads TGTGCCAGCAGTTTAAGTTTCATGGGAGAGCAGTACTTC. The V gene is TRBV6-6, the J gene TRBJ2-7, with D unclear. The germline CDR1 and CDR2 sequences are MNHNY and SVGAGI (reference sequence). CDR3 length equals 13 residues. Trimming left V 4 bases short and J 7 bases short, with 14 bases between.

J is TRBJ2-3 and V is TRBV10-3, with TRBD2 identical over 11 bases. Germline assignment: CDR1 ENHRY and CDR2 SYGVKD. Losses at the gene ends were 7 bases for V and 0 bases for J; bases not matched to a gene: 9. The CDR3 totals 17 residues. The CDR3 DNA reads TGTGCCATCAATAGCGGGAGGGCCGAGGGTAGCACAGATACGCAGTATTTT. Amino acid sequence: CAINSGRAEGSTDTQYF.

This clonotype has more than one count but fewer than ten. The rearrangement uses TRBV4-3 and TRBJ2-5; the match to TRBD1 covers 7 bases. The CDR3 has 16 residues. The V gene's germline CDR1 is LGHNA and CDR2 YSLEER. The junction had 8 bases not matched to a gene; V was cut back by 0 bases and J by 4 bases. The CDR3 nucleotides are TGCGCCAGCAGCCAAGATGGGGCAGGGGGTACAGAGACCCAGTACTTC. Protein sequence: CASSQDGAGGTETQYF.

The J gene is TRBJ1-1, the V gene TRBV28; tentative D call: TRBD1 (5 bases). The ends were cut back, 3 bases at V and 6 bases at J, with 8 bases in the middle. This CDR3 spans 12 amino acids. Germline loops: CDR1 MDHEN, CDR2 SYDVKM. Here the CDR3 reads CASSFPGSEAFF. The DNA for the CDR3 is TGTGCCAGCAGTTTCCCAGGGTCTGAAGCTTTCTTT.

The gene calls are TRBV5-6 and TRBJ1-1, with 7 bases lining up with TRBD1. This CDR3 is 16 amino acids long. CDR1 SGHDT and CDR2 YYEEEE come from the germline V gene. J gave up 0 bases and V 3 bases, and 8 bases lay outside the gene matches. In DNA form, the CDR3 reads TGTGCCAGCAGCTCCCCCCACAGGGGACTGAACACTGAAGCTTTCTTT. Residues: CASSSPHRGLNTEAFF.

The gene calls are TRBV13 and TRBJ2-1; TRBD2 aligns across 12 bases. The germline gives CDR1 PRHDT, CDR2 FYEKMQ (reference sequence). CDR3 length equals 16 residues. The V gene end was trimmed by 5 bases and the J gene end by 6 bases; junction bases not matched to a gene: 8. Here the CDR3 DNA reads TGTGCCAGCAGCCCCGGGACTAGCGGGCCCCTCAATGAGCAGTTCTTC. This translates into CASSPGTSGPLNEQFF.

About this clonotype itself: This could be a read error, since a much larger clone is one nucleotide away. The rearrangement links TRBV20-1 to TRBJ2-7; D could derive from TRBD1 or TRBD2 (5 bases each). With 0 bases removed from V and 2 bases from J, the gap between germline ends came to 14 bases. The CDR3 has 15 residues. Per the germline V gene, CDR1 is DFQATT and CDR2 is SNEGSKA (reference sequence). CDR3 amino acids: CSARDLATGPYEQYF. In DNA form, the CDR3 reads TGCAGTGCTAGAGACCTTGCAACGGGACCCTACGAGCAGTACTTC.

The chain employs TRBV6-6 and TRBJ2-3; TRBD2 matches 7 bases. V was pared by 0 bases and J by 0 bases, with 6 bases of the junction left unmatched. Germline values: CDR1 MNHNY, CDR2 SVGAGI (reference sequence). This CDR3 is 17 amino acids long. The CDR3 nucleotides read TGTGCCAGCAGTTACTCACCCGGGACTACTAGCACAGATACGCAGTATTTT. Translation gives CASSYSPGTTSTDTQYF.

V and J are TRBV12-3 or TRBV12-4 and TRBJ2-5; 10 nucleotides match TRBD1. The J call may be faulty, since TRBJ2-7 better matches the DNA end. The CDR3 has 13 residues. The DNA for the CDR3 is TGTGCCAGCAGTGACGGGACAGGGGTCGAGCAGTACTTC. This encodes CASSDGTGVEQYF.

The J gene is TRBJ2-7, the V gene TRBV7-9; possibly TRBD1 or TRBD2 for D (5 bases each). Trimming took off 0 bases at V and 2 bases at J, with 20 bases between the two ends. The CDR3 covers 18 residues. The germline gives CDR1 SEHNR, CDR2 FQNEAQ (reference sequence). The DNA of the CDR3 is TGTGCCAGCAGCTTAGCACGAGGGACCCAATACAGTCCCTACGAGCAGTACTTC. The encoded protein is CASSLARGTQYSPYEQYF. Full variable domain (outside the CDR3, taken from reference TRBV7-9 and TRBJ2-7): DTGVSQNPRHKITKRGQNVTFRCDPISEHNRLYWYRQTLGQGPEFLTYFQNEAQLEKSRLLSDRFSAERPKGSFSTLEIQRTEQGDSAMYLCASSLARGTQYSPYEQYFGPGTRLTVT.

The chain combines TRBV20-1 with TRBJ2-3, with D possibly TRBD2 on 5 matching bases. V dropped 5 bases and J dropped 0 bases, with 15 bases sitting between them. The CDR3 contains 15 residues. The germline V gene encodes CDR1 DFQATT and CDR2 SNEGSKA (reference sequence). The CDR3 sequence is CSAPSKGVSTDTQYF. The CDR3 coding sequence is TGCAGTGCTCCCTCGAAGGGAGTGAGCACAGATACGCAGTATTTT.